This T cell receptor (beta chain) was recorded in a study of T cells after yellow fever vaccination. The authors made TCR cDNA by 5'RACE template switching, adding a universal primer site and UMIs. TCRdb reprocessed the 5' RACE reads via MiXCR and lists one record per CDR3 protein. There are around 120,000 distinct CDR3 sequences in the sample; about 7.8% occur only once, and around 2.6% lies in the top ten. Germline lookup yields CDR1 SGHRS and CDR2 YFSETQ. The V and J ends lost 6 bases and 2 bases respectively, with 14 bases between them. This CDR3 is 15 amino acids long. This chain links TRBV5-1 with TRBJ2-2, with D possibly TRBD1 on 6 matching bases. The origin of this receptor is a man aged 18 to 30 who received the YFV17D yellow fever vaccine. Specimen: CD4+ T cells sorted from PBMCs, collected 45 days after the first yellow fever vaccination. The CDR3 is CASNAGTQNTGELFF. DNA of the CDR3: TGCGCCAGCAACGCCGGGACACAAAACACCGGGGAGCTGTTTTTT.